The 18 T cell receptor beta chains listed next were all sequenced from one sample in a study of PD-1 blockade in classical Hodgkin lymphoma. Time point meaning: cycle 4 day 1 (C4D1), after 6 weeks of nivolumab. All trial patients relapsed after autologous stem cell transplantation. Measured with immunoSEQ multiplex PCR; TCRdb has only the in-frame clones, and not every one. The sample includes tens of thousands of clones, around 80% of them seen just once. The sample here was peripheral blood mononuclear cells (PBMCs), taken before the fourth cycle of nivolumab. These receptors originate from a human donor with classical Hodgkin lymphoma.

The V gene is TRBV7-9, the J gene TRBJ2-1; 7 positions agree with TRBD1. V shed 3 bases and J 9 bases; nucleotides not matched to a gene: 2. CDR3 size: 12 residues. The V gene's germline CDR1 is SEHNR and CDR2 FQNEAQ (reference sequence). The CDR3 is CASSFQGVEQFF. The CDR3 DNA is TGTGCCAGCAGCTTCCAGGGGGTTGAGCAGTTCTTC.

The V gene is TRBV7-2, the J gene TRBJ2-5; D is unclear. V shed 4 bases and J shed 3 bases, with 9 bases lying between them. The CDR3 is 13 residues long. CDR1 is SGHTA, CDR2 FQGNSA, per germline. The CDR3 region has the DNA TGTGCCAGCAGCTACAGCGCTGAAGAGACCCAGTACTTC. Translation gives CASSYSAEETQYF. Filled out from reference TRBV7-2 and TRBJ2-5, the complete variable domain reads GAGVSQSPSNKVTEKGKDVELRCDPISGHTALYWYRQSLGQGLEFLIYFQGNSAPDKSGLPSDRFSAERTGGSVSTLTIQRTQQEDSAVYLCASSYSAEETQYFGPGTRLLVL.

This chain links TRBV21-1 with TRBJ2-7; the table's D call, TRBD1, has no DNA check behind it. TRBV21-1 has pseudogene status. This CDR3 is built from 15 residues. CDR3 amino acids: CASSPGTHFPYEQYF. In DNA, the CDR3 is TGTGCCAGCAGTCCCGGGACACACTTTCCCTACGAGCAGTACTTC.

This clone was recorded once. V and J are TRBV4-3 and TRBJ2-2; D is unclear. In germline, CDR1 is LGHNA, CDR2 YSLEER. The V gene lost 5 bases and the J gene lost 2 bases, with 18 bases spanning the gap. CDR3 length equals 17 residues. The CDR3 region has the DNA TGCGCCAGCAGCTTCCAAGTTTACAGCTTCAACACCGGGGAGCTGTTTTTT. Residues: CASSFQVYSFNTGELFF.

This sequence joins TRBV4-1 and TRBJ1-3; 9 positions match TRBD1. The CDR3 spans 15 residues. Germline CDR1 MGHRA, CDR2 YSYEKL. The junction had 5 bases not matched to a gene; V was cut back by 0 bases and J by 8 bases. The CDR3 sequence: CASSQEGTGKYTIYF. In DNA form, the CDR3 reads TGCGCCAGCAGCCAAGAAGGGACAGGGAAATACACCATATATTTT.

This clone was seen only a few times. The chain uses TRBV19 and TRBJ2-1; D remains unclear. Germline V gene data show CDR1 as LNHDA and CDR2 as SQIVND (reference sequence). The CDR3 consists of 13 residues. V was shortened by 3 bases and J by 4 bases, with 7 bases between the two germline ends. CDR3 sequence reads: CASSMGQYNEQFF. CDR3 bases: TGTGCCAGTAGTATGGGTCAGTACAATGAGCAGTTCTTC. Combining the CDR3 with reference TRBV19 and TRBJ2-1 gives the whole variable domain DGGITQSPKYLFRKEGQNVTLSCEQNLNHDAMYWYRQDPGQGLRLIYYSQIVNDFQKGDIAEGYSVSREKKESFPLTVTSAQKNPTAFYLCASSMGQYNEQFFGPGTRLTVL.

This chain links TRBV6-5 with TRBJ2-7, with 9 bases lining up with TRBD1. The CDR3 consists of 15 residues. Looked up from germline, CDR1 is MNHEY and CDR2 is SVGAGI. The V gene end was trimmed by 2 bases and the J gene end by 2 bases; junction bases not matched to a gene: 4. CDR3 sequence reads: CASSYTRQGAYEQYF. The CDR3 DNA reads TGTGCCAGCAGTTACACCCGACAGGGGGCCTACGAGCAGTACTTC.

This chain joins TRBV9 and TRBJ2-1; D remains unclear. Per the germline V gene, CDR1 is SGDLS and CDR2 is YYNGEE. Trimming removed 2 bases from V and 11 bases from J, with 20 bases in between. The CDR3 runs to 15 residues. The CDR3 loop is CASSVTVEAGIKQFF. The DNA for the CDR3 is TGTGCCAGCAGCGTCACAGTCGAGGCCGGCATCAAGCAGTTCTTC.

CDR3 bases: TGTGCCAGCAAGTGGGGGTTCGATTCACCCCTCCACTTT. This sequence encodes CASKWGFDSPLHF. The chain recombines TRBV6-5 with TRBJ1-6, with D perhaps TRBD1 (5 bases). This CDR3 is built from 13 residues. Germline V gene lookup returns CDR1 MNHEY and CDR2 SVGAGI. V was pared by 7 bases and J by 8 bases, with 12 bases between.

The rearrangement links TRBV7-2 to TRBJ2-7; 7 bases map to TRBD2. Trimming took 11 bases from V and 3 from J; bases not matched to a gene: 13. The CDR3 sequence is 14 residues long. Germline CDR1 SGHTA, CDR2 FQGNSA. CDR3 DNA sequence: TGTGCCTCGACGGGCCAGCGGGACTACTACGAGCAGTACTTC. Protein product: CASTGQRDYYEQYF.

This clone was observed once. V and J are TRBV10-3 and TRBJ1-5; D call uncertain. Germline V gene data show CDR1 as ENHRY and CDR2 as SYGVKD. There are 13 residues in the CDR3. The V end lost 4 bases, the J end lost 4 bases, and 8 bases lay between the germline ends. The CDR3 DNA sequence: TGTGCCATCAGTGGAGGGTCGAATCAGCCCCAGCATTTT. It codes for CAISGGSNQPQHF.

V is TRBV19 and J is TRBJ2-2; weak D call: TRBD1 (6 bases). V was pared by 6 bases and J by 0 bases, with 11 bases between. The CDR3 has 15 residues. Germline CDR1 and CDR2: LNHDA and SQIVND (reference sequence). The CDR3 reads CASRDRHANTGELFF. CDR3 DNA sequence: TGTGCCAGTAGGGACAGACACGCGAACACCGGGGAGCTGTTTTTT.

The chain is built from TRBV4-3 and TRBJ1-4, with D tentatively TRBD1 (5 bases). The V end lost 0 bases, the J end lost 8 bases, and 13 bases lay between the germline ends. This CDR3 comprises 15 residues. CDR1 is LGHNA, CDR2 YSLEER, per germline. The CDR3 reads CASSQEGGSGEKLFF. Here the CDR3 DNA reads TGCGCCAGCAGCCAAGAGGGGGGAAGTGGGGAAAAACTGTTTTTT.

The chain carries TRBV6-1 and TRBJ2-7; 9 bases fit TRBD1. Germline V gene data show CDR1 as MNHNS and CDR2 as SASEGT. The CDR3 contains 16 residues. J gave up 6 bases and V 2 bases, and 11 bases lay outside the gene matches. The CDR3 here is CASSESGTGLWSEQYF. CDR3 sequence (DNA): TGTGCCAGCAGTGAATCCGGGACAGGGCTGTGGTCCGAGCAGTACTTC.

The chain links TRBV7-3 to TRBJ2-2, with 9 nucleotides matching TRBD1. Trimming cost V 4 bases and J 5 bases; bases outside gene matches: 14. The CDR3 runs 18 residues. Germline V CDR1 and CDR2: SGHTA, FQGTGA. The CDR3 nucleotides are TGTGCCAGCAGCTCGGGACAGGGAGAAGCGGTTCTAACCGGGGAGCTGTTTTTT. It specifies CASSSGQGEAVLTGELFF. Filled out from reference TRBV7-3 and TRBJ2-2, the complete variable domain reads GAGVSQTPSNKVTEKGKYVELRCDPISGHTALYWYRQSLGQGPEFLIYFQGTGAADDSGLPNDRFFAVRPEGSVSTLKIQRTERGDSAVYLCASSSGQGEAVLTGELFFGEGSRLTVL.

The chain is built from TRBV23-1 and TRBJ1-2; D call uncertain. TRBV23-1 is flagged as an ORF with uncertain function. Trimming pared 4 bases from V and 4 bases from J, leaving 13 bases between. The CDR3 is made up of 14 amino acids. The CDR3 region is CASSRPGPIYGYTF. The DNA of the CDR3 is TGCGCCAGCAGTCGTCCAGGTCCTATCTATGGCTACACCTTC.

The chain links TRBV6-6 to TRBJ2-5; 11 nucleotides match TRBD2. The germline V gene encodes CDR1 MNHNY and CDR2 SVGAGI (reference sequence). The length of the CDR3 is 15 residues. Trimming took 2 bases from V and 2 from J; bases not matched to a gene: 1. This CDR3 reads CASSYVAGGQETQYF. The DNA of the CDR3 is TGTGCCAGCAGTTACGTAGCGGGGGGGCAAGAGACCCAGTACTTC.

The rearrangement joins TRBV7-2 to TRBJ2-5; 7 bases agree with TRBD1. This CDR3 is 15 amino acids long. Germline CDR1 is SGHTA and CDR2 is FQGNSA. Trimming removed 0 bases from V and 5 bases from J; junction bases left unmatched: 6. The CDR3 nucleotides read TGTGCCAGCAGCTTAGCCCTGACAGGGTTTGAGACCCAGTACTTC. Protein sequence: CASSLALTGFETQYF. The full variable domain, completed using reference TRBV7-2 and TRBJ2-5, is GAGVSQSPSNKVTEKGKDVELRCDPISGHTALYWYRQSLGQGLEFLIYFQGNSAPDKSGLPSDRFSAERTGGSVSTLTIQRTQQEDSAVYLCASSLALTGFETQYFGPGTRLLVL.